A single sample gave rise to the 17 T cell receptor beta chains below, sequenced in a study of CD4 T cells in relation to SARS-CoV-2 and coronaviruses (dated by TCRdb to the early 2020s). The method behind the library was the immunoSEQ multiplex PCR assay. The source is immuneACCESS, and TCRdb retained only in-frame sequences with V and J called. Part of the clones is not carried over; for the studies checked, unresolved V genes explain less than half of this, and the remainder is unexplained. For this sample there are around 65,000 clones; 87% appear just once. Clones ranked in the top ten supply 1.5% to 2% of the sample. CD4+ T cells from unexposed donors were collected before the COVID-19 pandemic (2011-2018). The sample was memory CD4+ T cells from PBMCs. Sample cell subset or site, as interpreted from the label and publication: memory (non-naive) CD4+ T cells. The receptors here all came from a human donor in good health.

The chain's CDR3 is CASSFRGRGNYGYTF. The CDR3 DNA sequence: TGTGCCAGCAGCTTCAGGGGCCGGGGCAACTATGGCTACACCTTC. The chain combines TRBV5-4 with TRBJ1-2, with D tentatively TRBD1 (6 bases). Trimming took off 2 bases at V and 2 bases at J, with 13 bases between the two ends. Germline CDR1 and CDR2: SGHNT and YYREEE (reference sequence). This CDR3 spans 15 amino acids.

This chain connects TRBV3-1 (or the pseudogene TRBV3-2) to TRBJ2-1, with D unclear. Germline V CDR1 and CDR2: LGHDT, YNNKEL (reference sequence). The CDR3 contains 14 residues. V lost 1 base and J 2 bases, leaving 6 bases between the germline ends. The CDR3 here is CASSQVGPYNEQFF. The CDR3 DNA follows: TGTGCCAGCAGCCAAGTCGGACCCTACAATGAGCAGTTCTTC.

This clone was counted once. The V call is TRBV7-3, the J call TRBJ2-1; 8 bases align to TRBD1. CDR3 length: 21 amino acids. The germline V gene has CDR1 SGHTA and CDR2 FQGTGA. J gave up 0 bases and V 1 base, and 17 bases lay outside the gene matches. The CDR3 DNA reads as TGTGCCAGCAGCTTAAGAGTAAGGCAGGGGGCGCCCAACCCCTCCTACAATGAGCAGTTCTTC. It encodes CASSLRVRQGAPNPSYNEQFF.

This rearrangement joins TRBV7-7 to TRBJ2-3, with D tentatively TRBD2 (6 bases). The germline CDR1 and CDR2 sequences are SSHAT and FNYEAQ (reference sequence). This CDR3 has 15 residues. With 1 base removed from V and 5 bases from J, the gap between germline ends came to 13 bases. CDR3 in amino acids: CASSLGGPAGDTQYF. CDR3 DNA: TGTGCCAGCAGCTTAGGCGGACCAGCGGGAGATACGCAGTATTTT.

The CDR3 loop is CASSSRQGWAYNEQFF. Here the CDR3 DNA reads TGTGCCAGCAGCTCAAGACAGGGTTGGGCCTACAATGAGCAGTTCTTC. The V and J genes are TRBV9 and TRBJ2-1, with 7 positions matching TRBD1. Germline values: CDR1 SGDLS, CDR2 YYNGEE. This CDR3 is 16 amino acids long. After removal of 4 bases from V and 2 bases from J, the junction contained 9 bases not matched to a gene.

The J gene is TRBJ2-6, the V gene TRBV7-3; 8 bases map to TRBD2. After removal of 5 bases from V and 2 bases from J, the junction contained 11 bases not matched to a gene. In germline, CDR1 is SGHTA, CDR2 FQGTGA. The CDR3 runs to 18 residues. CDR3 loop: CASSLPTAGVPGANVLTF. The CDR3 nucleotides read TGTGCCAGCAGCCTCCCGACAGCGGGAGTGCCTGGGGCCAACGTCCTGACTTTC.

The CDR3 coding sequence is TGTGCCAGCAGTATAGACCGGACAGGGGGGAATGAGCAGTTCTTC. Translation gives CASSIDRTGGNEQFF. The chain carries TRBV28 and TRBJ2-1; 10 bases agree with TRBD1. This CDR3 has 15 residues. Germline CDR1 MDHEN, CDR2 SYDVKM. Trimming at V came to 5 bases and at J to 7 bases, leaving 8 bases not matched to a gene.

This CDR3 reads CASSLMGYGTEAFF. Written as DNA, the CDR3 is TGTGCCAGCAGCTTGATGGGATACGGTACTGAAGCTTTCTTT. The chain uses TRBV5-6 and TRBJ1-1; D remains ambiguous. V was shortened by 1 base and J by 5 bases, with 12 bases between the two germline ends. This CDR3 comprises 14 residues. Germline assignment: CDR1 SGHDT and CDR2 YYEEEE.

The CDR3 reads CASSSYLSGANVLTF. The CDR3 nucleotides read TGTGCCAGTAGTTCTTATCTTTCTGGGGCCAACGTCCTGACTTTC. The rearrangement joins TRBV19 to TRBJ2-6; no clear D gene. This CDR3 comprises 15 residues. The germline CDR1 and CDR2 sequences are LNHDA and SQIVND (reference sequence). Trimming pared 5 bases from V and 1 base from J, leaving 9 bases between.

V usage is TRBV11-3 and J usage is TRBJ2-1, with 9 bases identical to TRBD2. The CDR3 consists of 15 residues. Germline-derived CDR1 and CDR2 are SGHNT and YENEEA. Losses at the gene ends were 5 bases for V and 10 bases for J; bases not matched to a gene: 12. CDR3 sequence reads: CASSRTSGGSWEQFF. The CDR3, as DNA: TGTGCCAGCAGCCGCACCAGCGGGGGGTCCTGGGAGCAGTTCTTC.

This rearrangement joins TRBV10-3 to TRBJ1-4; 9 bases match TRBD1. This CDR3 is built from 13 residues. The ends lost 8 bases at V and 6 bases at J; junction bases unmatched: 4. The germline V gene has CDR1 ENHRY and CDR2 SYGVKD. The CDR3, as DNA: TGTGCCATCGCAAGACAGGGGGATGAAAAACTGTTTTTT. Its protein is CAIARQGDEKLFF.

V is TRBV5-1 and J is TRBJ2-2, with 13 nucleotides matching TRBD2. The CDR3 contains 17 residues. V gave up 4 bases and J gave up 4 bases; unmatched junction bases: 7. The germline V gene encodes CDR1 SGHRS and CDR2 YFSETQ. CDR3 DNA sequence: TGCGCCAGCAGCGTGACTAGCGGGGGGACCGCCACCGGGGAGCTGTTTTTT. Its translation: CASSVTSGGTATGELFF.

Comments on this clone: At one end, the junction sequence differs from germline, possibly due to a read error. J is TRBJ2-5 and V is TRBV4-1; 9 positions match TRBD2. Germline V gene sequence: CDR1 MGHRA, CDR2 YSYEKL. This CDR3 is 16 amino acids long. CDR3 sequence reads: CASRPTRAGGSKTQYF. The CDR3 DNA follows: TGCGCCAGCAGACCTACCAGGGCGGGGGGGTCGAAGACACAGTACTTC.

The gene calls are TRBV4-3 and TRBJ2-3, with 7 bases identical to TRBD2. V was pared by 1 base and J by 0 bases, with 7 bases of the junction left unmatched. CDR1 LGHNA and CDR2 YSLEER come from the germline V gene. The CDR3 is 17 residues long. DNA of the CDR3: TGCGCCAGCAGCCAAGGGCCCGGGACTACTAGCACAGATACGCAGTATTTT. It is translated as CASSQGPGTTSTDTQYF.

Written as DNA, the CDR3 is TGTGCCACCAGAAGCGGGGCCGACTCCTACAATGAGCAGTTCTTC. The encoded protein is CATRSGADSYNEQFF. The rearrangement joins TRBV6-5 to TRBJ2-1, with TRBD2 identical over 7 bases. CDR1 is MNHEY, CDR2 SVGAGI, per germline. The V segment lost 10 bases and the J segment 0 bases; nucleotides outside the gene matches: 9. CDR3 size: 15 residues.

The V and J genes are TRBV4-1 and TRBJ2-7; unclear D gene. The germline V gene has CDR1 MGHRA and CDR2 YSYEKL. CDR3 length equals 13 residues. Trimming removed 4 bases at V and 3 bases at J, with 10 bases between. Written as DNA, the CDR3 is TGCGCCAGCAGCCGAGACCAGATCTACGAGCAGTACTTC. Protein: CASSRDQIYEQYF.

V gene TRBV5-4 combines with J gene TRBJ1-2; 10 positions agree with TRBD1. CDR3 size: 17 residues. Trimming cost V 4 bases and J 2 bases; bases outside gene matches: 11. Germline CDR1 reads SGHNT; CDR2 reads YYREEE (reference sequence). Written as DNA, the CDR3 is TGTGCCAGCAGCCTACCGGGACAGGGGACCCCCAACTATGGCTACACCTTC. Translating it yields CASSLPGQGTPNYGYTF.